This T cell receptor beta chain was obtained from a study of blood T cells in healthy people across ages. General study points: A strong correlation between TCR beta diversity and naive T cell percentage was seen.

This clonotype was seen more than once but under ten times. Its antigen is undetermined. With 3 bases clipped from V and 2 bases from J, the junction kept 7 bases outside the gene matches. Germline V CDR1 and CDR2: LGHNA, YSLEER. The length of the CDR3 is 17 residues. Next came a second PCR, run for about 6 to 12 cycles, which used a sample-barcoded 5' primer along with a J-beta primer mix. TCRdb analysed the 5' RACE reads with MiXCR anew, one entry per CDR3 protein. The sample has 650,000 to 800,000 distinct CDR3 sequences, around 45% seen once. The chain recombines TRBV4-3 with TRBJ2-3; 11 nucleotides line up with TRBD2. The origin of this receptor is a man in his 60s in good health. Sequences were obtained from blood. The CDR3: CASSHVGTSGVTDTQYF. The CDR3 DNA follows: TGCGCCAGCAGCCATGTAGGGACTAGCGGAGTCACAGATACGCAGTATTTT.